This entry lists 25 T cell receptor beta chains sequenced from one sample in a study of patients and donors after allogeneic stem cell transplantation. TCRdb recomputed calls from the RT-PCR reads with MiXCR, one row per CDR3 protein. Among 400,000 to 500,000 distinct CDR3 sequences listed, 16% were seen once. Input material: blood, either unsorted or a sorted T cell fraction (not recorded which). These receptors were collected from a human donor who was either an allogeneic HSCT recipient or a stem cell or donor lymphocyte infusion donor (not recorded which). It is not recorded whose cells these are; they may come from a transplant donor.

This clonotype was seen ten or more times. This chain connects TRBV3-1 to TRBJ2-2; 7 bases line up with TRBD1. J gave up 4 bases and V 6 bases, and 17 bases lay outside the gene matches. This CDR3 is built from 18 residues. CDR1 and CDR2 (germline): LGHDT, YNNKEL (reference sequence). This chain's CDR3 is CASSPYGDRPFLTGELFF. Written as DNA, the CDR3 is TGTGCCAGCAGTCCCTACGGGGACAGACCCTTTCTCACCGGGGAGCTGTTTTTT.

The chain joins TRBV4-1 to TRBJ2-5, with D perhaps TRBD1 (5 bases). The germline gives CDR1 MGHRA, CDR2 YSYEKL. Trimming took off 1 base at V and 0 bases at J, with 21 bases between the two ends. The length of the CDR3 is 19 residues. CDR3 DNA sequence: TGCGCCAGCAGCCAAGTCAAGTGGCGGACACCTCCGTACCAAGAGACCCAGTACTTC. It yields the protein CASSQVKWRTPPYQETQYF.

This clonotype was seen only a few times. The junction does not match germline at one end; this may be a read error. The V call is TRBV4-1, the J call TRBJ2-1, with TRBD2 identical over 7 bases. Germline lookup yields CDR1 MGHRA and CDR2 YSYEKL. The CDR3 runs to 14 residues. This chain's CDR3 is CASSRGVGKDEQFF. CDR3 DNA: TGCGCCAGTAGCCGGGGGGTAGGGAAGGATGAGCAGTTCTTC.

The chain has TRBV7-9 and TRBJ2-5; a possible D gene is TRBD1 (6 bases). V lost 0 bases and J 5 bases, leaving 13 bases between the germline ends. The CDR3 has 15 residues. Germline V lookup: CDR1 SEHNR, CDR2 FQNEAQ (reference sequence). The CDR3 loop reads CASSLAWDKMETQYF. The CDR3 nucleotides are TGTGCCAGCAGCTTAGCGTGGGACAAAATGGAGACCCAGTACTTC.

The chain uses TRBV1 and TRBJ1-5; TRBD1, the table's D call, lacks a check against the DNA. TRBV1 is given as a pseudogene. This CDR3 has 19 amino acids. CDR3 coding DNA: TGCACCAGCCCCCAAGGAGGGGCGACAGGAGTTCCCCGCAATCAGCCCCAGCATTTT. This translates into CTSPQGGATGVPRNQPQHF.

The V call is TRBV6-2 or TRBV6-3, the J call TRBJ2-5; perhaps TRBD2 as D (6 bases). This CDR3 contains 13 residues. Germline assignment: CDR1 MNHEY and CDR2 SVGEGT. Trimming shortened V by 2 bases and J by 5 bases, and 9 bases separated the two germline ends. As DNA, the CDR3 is TGTGCCAGCAGTTACGGCGGGGTGGAGACCCAGTACTTC. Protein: CASSYGGVETQYF.

The CDR3 DNA reads TGTGCCAGCACCAGGGCTCGAGAGACCCAGTACTTC. It yields the protein CASTRARETQYF. This chain uses TRBV2 with TRBJ2-5, with D perhaps matching TRBD1 (5 bases). The CDR3 contains 12 residues. The V gene lost 7 bases and the J gene lost 4 bases, with 10 bases spanning the gap. Germline values: CDR1 SNHLY, CDR2 FYNNEI. Filled out from reference TRBV2 and TRBJ2-5, the complete variable domain reads EPEVTQTPSHQVTQMGQEVILRCVPISNHLYFYWYRQILGQKVEFLVSFYNNEISEKSEIFDDQFSVERPDGSNFTLKIRSTKLEDSAMYFCASTRARETQYFGPGTRLLVL.

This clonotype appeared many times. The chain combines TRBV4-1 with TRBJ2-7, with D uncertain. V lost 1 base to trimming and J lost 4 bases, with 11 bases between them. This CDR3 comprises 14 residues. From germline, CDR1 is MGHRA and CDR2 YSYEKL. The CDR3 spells CASSQVLWGYEQYF. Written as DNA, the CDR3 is TGCGCCAGCAGCCAAGTTCTTTGGGGTTACGAGCAGTACTTC.

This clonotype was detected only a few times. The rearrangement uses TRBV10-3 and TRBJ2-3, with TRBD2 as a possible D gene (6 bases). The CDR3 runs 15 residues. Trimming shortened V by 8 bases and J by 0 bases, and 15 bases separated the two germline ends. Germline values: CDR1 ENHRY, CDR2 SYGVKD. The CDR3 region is CAISISGSSTDTQYF. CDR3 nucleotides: TGTGCCATCTCAATTAGCGGAAGTAGCACAGATACGCAGTATTTT.

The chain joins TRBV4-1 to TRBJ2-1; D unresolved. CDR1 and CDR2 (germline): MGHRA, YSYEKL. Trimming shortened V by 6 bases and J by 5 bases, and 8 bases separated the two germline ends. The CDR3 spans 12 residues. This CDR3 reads CASSLSNNEQFF. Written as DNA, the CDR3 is TGCGCCAGCAGTCTTTCGAACAATGAGCAGTTCTTC.

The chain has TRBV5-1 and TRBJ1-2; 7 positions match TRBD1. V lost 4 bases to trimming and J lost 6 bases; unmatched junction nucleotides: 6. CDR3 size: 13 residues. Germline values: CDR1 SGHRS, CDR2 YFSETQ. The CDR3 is CASSTQGENGYTF. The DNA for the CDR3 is TGCGCCAGCAGCACCCAGGGGGAGAATGGCTACACCTTC.

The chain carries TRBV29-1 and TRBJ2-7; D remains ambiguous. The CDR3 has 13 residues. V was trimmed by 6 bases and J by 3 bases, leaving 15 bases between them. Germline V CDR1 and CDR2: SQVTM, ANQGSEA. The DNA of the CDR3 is TGCAGCGTAACACCGACGGGTAGCTACGAGCAGTACTTC. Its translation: CSVTPTGSYEQYF.

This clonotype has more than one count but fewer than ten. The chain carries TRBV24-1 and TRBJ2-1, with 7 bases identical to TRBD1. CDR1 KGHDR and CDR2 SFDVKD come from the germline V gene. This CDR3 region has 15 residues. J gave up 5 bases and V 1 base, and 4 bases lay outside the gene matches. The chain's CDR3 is CATSDFRQGNNEQFF. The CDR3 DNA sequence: TGTGCCACCAGTGATTTCCGACAGGGAAACAATGAGCAGTTCTTC.

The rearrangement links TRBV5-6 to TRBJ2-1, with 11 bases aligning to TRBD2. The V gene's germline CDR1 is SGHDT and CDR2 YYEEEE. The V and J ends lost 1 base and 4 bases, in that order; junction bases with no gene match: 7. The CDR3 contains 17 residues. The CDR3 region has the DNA TGTGCCAGCAGCTTGTCGGGACTAGCGGTTATATACAATGAGCAGTTCTTC. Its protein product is CASSLSGLAVIYNEQFF.

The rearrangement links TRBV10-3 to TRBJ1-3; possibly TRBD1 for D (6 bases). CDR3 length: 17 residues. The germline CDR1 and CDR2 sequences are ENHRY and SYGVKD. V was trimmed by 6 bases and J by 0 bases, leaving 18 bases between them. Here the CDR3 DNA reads TGTGCCATCAGCCCCCCGGACAGAACCCTCTCTGGAAACACCATATATTTT. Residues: CAISPPDRTLSGNTIYF.

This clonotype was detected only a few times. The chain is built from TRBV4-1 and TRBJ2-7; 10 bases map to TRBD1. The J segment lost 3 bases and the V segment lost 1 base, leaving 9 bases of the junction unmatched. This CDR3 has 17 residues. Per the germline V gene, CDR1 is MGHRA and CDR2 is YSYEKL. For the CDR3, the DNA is TGCGCCAGCAGCCAAGGGCGAATCCGGGACAGGGGCTACGAGCAGTACTTC. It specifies CASSQGRIRDRGYEQYF.

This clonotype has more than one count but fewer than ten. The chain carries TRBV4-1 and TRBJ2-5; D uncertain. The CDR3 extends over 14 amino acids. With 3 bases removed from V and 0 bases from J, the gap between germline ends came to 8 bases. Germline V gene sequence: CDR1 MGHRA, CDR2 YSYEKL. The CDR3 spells CASSHSGYQETQYF. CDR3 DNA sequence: TGCGCCAGCAGCCACAGTGGGTACCAAGAGACCCAGTACTTC.

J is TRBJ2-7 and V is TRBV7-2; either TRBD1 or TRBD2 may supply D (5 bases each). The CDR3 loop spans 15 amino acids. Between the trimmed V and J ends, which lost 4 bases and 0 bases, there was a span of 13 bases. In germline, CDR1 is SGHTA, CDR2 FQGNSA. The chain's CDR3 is CASSSTGTLSYEQYF. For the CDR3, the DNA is TGTGCCAGCAGCTCGACCGGGACCCTCTCCTACGAGCAGTACTTC.

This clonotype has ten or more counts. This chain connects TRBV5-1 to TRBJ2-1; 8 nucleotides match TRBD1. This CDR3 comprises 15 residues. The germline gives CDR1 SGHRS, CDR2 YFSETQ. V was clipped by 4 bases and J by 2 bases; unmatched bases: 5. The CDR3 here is CASSPDRAAYNEQFF. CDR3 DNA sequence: TGCGCCAGCAGCCCGGACAGGGCAGCCTACAATGAGCAGTTCTTC.

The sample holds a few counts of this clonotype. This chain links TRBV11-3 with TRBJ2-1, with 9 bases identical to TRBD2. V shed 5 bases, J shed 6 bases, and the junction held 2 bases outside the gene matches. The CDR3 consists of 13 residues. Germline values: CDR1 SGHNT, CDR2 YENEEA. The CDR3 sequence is CASSGGRANEQFF. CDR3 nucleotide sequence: TGTGCCAGCAGCGGCGGGAGGGCCAATGAGCAGTTCTTC.

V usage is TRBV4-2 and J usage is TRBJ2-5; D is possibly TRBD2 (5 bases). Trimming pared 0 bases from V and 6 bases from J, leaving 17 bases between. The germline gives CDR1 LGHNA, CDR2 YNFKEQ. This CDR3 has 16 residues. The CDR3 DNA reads TGTGCCAGCAGCCAAGAGGGCACTAGATTATCCAAGACCCAGTACTTC. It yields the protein CASSQEGTRLSKTQYF.

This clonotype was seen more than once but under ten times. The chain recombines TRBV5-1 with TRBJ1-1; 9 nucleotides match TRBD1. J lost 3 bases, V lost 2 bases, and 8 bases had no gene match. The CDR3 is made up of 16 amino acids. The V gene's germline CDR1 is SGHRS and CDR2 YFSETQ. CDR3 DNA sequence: TGCGCCAGCAGCTTCAACAGGGGGCCGGGAGACACTGAAGCTTTCTTT. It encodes CASSFNRGPGDTEAFF. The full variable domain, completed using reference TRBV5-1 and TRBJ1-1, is KAGVTQTPRYLIKTRGQQVTLSCSPISGHRSVSWYQQTPGQGLQFLFEYFSETQRNKGNFPGRFSGRQFSNSRSEMNVSTLELGDSALYLCASSFNRGPGDTEAFFGQGTRLTVV.

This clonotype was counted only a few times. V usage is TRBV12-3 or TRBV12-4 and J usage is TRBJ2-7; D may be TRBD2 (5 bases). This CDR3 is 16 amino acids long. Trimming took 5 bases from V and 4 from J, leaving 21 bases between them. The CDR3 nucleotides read TGTGCCAGCAGTCCCCGGTCTAGCTATCGGTTATACGAGCAGTACTTC. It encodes CASSPRSSYRLYEQYF.

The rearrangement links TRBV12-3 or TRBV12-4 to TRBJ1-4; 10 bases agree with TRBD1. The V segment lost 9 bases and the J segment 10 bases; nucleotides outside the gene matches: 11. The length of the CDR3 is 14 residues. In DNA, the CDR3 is TGTGCCAGTTGCCGGGGACAGGGGATAGGAAAACTGTTTTTT. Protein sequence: CASCRGQGIGKLFF.

DNA of the CDR3: TGCAGCGTTCGCTACGCTAGCGGGTGGTCGGTGAATGAGCAGTTCTTC. Translating it yields CSVRYASGWSVNEQFF. The chain recombines TRBV29-1 with TRBJ2-1; TRBD2 matches 8 bases. J gave up 7 bases and V 5 bases, and 16 bases lay outside the gene matches. Looked up from germline, CDR1 is SQVTM and CDR2 is ANQGSEA. The CDR3 is 16 amino acids.